This T cell receptor beta chain was obtained from a study of CD8+CD57+ T cells in acquired aplastic anemia. Across the study: The sorted CD4+ and CD8+ cells yielded an average approximately 3.2 ug of DNA. Study results and limitations: The CD8+ Simpson's diversity of patients and controls was not significantly different.

TCR beta VDJ and CDR3 profiling used genomic DNA as template. MiXCR, applied by TCRdb to the reads, yields one record per CDR3 protein. The sample holds 120,000 or so distinct CDR3 sequences, approximately 40% seen once. This clonotype was recorded a few times. Its antigen remains unknown. Germline lookup yields CDR1 MDHEN and CDR2 SYDVKM. This CDR3 comprises 15 residues. J was trimmed by 4 bases and V by 4 bases; bases with no gene match: 8. An expansion of CD8+CD57+ cells by flow cytometry had been shown in patients chosen for sequencing. Acquired aplastic anemia of severe grade affected all patients.

This chain links TRBV28 with TRBJ1-2, with 8 bases lining up with TRBD1. Specimen: sorted CD4+, CD8+, or CD8+CD57+ T cells (not recorded which) from PBMCs. This receptor was taken from a human donor with aplastic anemia. The CDR3 DNA is TGTGCCAGCAGTTCCACCGGGACAGGAATCTATGGCTACACCTTC. Translation gives CASSSTGTGIYGYTF.